These 15 T cell receptor beta chains originate from one sample sequenced in a study of cytomegalovirus exposure and HLA in healthy donors. The PCR made use of 60 Vbeta and 13 Jbeta primers. TCRdb's copy holds only in-frame clones and misses some; the assay was immunoSEQ multiplex PCR. The data hold about 120,000 clones, with 65% observed a single time. The material sequenced was PBMCs. Source of these receptors: a woman aged 40 to 55 in good health and CMV-seropositive.

The CDR3 reads CASSAPGTGVTLYDEQYF. The CDR3, as DNA: TGTGCCAGCAGTGCTCCCGGGACAGGGGTCACCCTATACGACGAGCAGTACTTC. The chain has TRBV27 and TRBJ2-7; 10 bases align to TRBD1. The CDR3 runs to 18 residues. Germline V lookup: CDR1 MNHEY, CDR2 SMNVEV (reference sequence). J was trimmed by 5 bases and V by 5 bases; bases with no gene match: 18.

V and J are TRBV2 and TRBJ2-7; 8 bases are a match to TRBD2. In germline, CDR1 is SNHLY, CDR2 FYNNEI. The V gene end was trimmed by 3 bases and the J gene end by 2 bases; junction bases not matched to a gene: 6. This CDR3 is built from 15 residues. CDR3 loop: CASSEVFSGTYEQYF. CDR3 nucleotide sequence: TGTGCCAGCAGTGAGGTGTTTAGCGGGACCTACGAGCAGTACTTC.

In the case of this clone: Relative to the germline gene, one junction end is altered; a read error may explain this. The same CDR3 arises from other DNA sequences in this sample as well. The chain combines TRBV6-5 with TRBJ2-7; TRBD1 aligns across 9 bases. This CDR3 region has 16 residues. Germline V gene data show CDR1 as MNHEY and CDR2 as SVGAGI. Written as DNA, the CDR3 is TGCGCCAGCAGTTCCGGGACAGGGCCGAGCTCCTACGAGCAGTACTTC. Its protein is CASSSGTGPSSYEQYF.

V gene TRBV29-1 combines with J gene TRBJ1-2; D is ambiguous. Germline assignment: CDR1 SQVTM and CDR2 ANQGSEA. The CDR3 runs to 13 residues. Trimming cost V 1 base and J 4 bases, with 10 bases left between them. CDR3 region: CSVEGETSYGYTF. The DNA of the CDR3 is TGCAGCGTTGAAGGGGAGACATCCTATGGCTACACCTTC.

The chain links TRBV5-4 to TRBJ2-7, with TRBD2 matching 8 bases. Germline CDR1 SGHNT, CDR2 YYREEE (reference sequence). V shed 4 bases, J shed 3 bases, and the junction held 9 bases outside the gene matches. This CDR3 spans 15 amino acids. CDR3 coding DNA: TGTGCCAGCAGCCTGAGACTAGCGCAGTTCTACGAGCAGTACTTC. Protein: CASSLRLAQFYEQYF.

V is TRBV9 and J is TRBJ2-2; maybe TRBD2 (5 bases). CDR1 and CDR2 from the germline V gene are SGDLS and YYNGEE. The CDR3 has 14 residues. V was cut by 7 bases and J by 1 base, with 11 bases left in between. Here the CDR3 reads CASSSGVNTGELFF. In DNA form, the CDR3 reads TGTGCCAGCTCGTCCGGGGTGAACACCGGGGAGCTGTTTTTT.

The chain joins TRBV7-9 to TRBJ2-2; TRBD2 is a possible D gene (6 bases). Per the germline V gene, CDR1 is SEHNR and CDR2 is FQNEAQ (reference sequence). CDR3 length equals 15 residues. The germline V and J ends were trimmed by 3 bases and 1 base, with 9 bases remaining between them. CDR3 loop: CASSFPGENTGELFF. For the CDR3, the DNA is TGTGCCAGCAGCTTCCCGGGAGAGAACACCGGGGAGCTGTTTTTT.

The chain joins TRBV19 to TRBJ1-4; D may be TRBD1 (5 bases). There are 13 residues in the CDR3. Germline lookup yields CDR1 LNHDA and CDR2 SQIVND (reference sequence). The V end lost 3 bases, the J end lost 7 bases, and 9 bases lay between the germline ends. CDR3 amino acids: CASSIIGGEKLFF. The CDR3 DNA follows: TGTGCCAGTAGTATTATCGGGGGTGAAAAACTGTTTTTT.

The chain carries TRBV27 and TRBJ2-1; 11 bases are shared with TRBD2. The V segment lost 5 bases and the J segment 1 base; nucleotides outside the gene matches: 4. CDR1 MNHEY and CDR2 SMNVEV come from the germline V gene (reference sequence). CDR3 length: 16 residues. CDR3: CASSPRLAGSYNEQFF. Written as DNA, the CDR3 is TGTGCCAGCAGTCCCCGACTAGCGGGGTCCTACAATGAGCAGTTCTTC.

V is TRBV28 and J is TRBJ1-4; TRBD1 agrees at 7 bases. The J segment lost 0 bases and the V segment lost 8 bases, leaving 9 bases of the junction unmatched. The V gene's germline CDR1 is MDHEN and CDR2 SYDVKM. CDR3 length: 16 residues. The CDR3 here is CASWTGPAATNEKLFF. The CDR3 DNA reads TGTGCCAGCTGGACAGGACCCGCTGCAACTAATGAAAAACTGTTTTTT.

With regard to this clone: Relative to the germline gene, one junction end is altered; a read error may explain this. The chain is built from TRBV7-9 and TRBJ2-7, with D perhaps matching TRBD1 (5 bases). The CDR3 covers 12 residues. The germline V gene encodes CDR1 SEHNR and CDR2 FQNEAQ (reference sequence). The DNA of the CDR3 is TGTTCCAGCAGCTTCGACAGTCCGGAGCAGTACTTC. Encoded protein: CSSSFDSPEQYF.

This rearrangement joins TRBV30 to TRBJ2-5; TRBD2 is a possible D gene (6 bases). Trimming stripped 0 bases from V and 1 base from J, with 18 bases between. This CDR3 is 17 amino acids long. Germline V gives CDR1 GTSNPN, CDR2 SVGIG (reference sequence). The CDR3 here is CAWSVSLAFPFQETQYF. DNA for the CDR3: TGTGCCTGGAGTGTAAGTCTAGCGTTCCCTTTCCAAGAGACCCAGTACTTC.

The rearrangement links TRBV2 to TRBJ2-7, with 11 bases aligning to TRBD2. This CDR3 spans 15 amino acids. The germline V gene encodes CDR1 SNHLY and CDR2 FYNNEI. The trim removed 6 bases at V and 5 bases at J, leaving 9 bases unmatched. In DNA, the CDR3 is TGTGCCAGCAGGGGCACTAGCGGGAGTAGGCACGAGCAGTACTTC. Its protein is CASRGTSGSRHEQYF.

The V gene is TRBV5-6, the J gene TRBJ2-1; 7 bases align to TRBD2. V lost 4 bases and J lost 9; bases outside the gene matches: 10. CDR1 and CDR2 from the germline V gene are SGHDT and YYEEEE. This CDR3 is 14 amino acids long. The CDR3, as DNA: TGTGCCAGCAGCCTTGTTGGGGAGGGCAGTGAGCAGTTCTTC. Protein sequence: CASSLVGEGSEQFF.

The rearrangement links TRBV7-2 to TRBJ1-1; weak D call: TRBD1 (5 bases). The CDR3 is made up of 16 amino acids. Trimming took off 0 bases at V and 0 bases at J, with 11 bases between the two ends. The germline CDR1 and CDR2 sequences are SGHTA and FQGNSA. The CDR3 reads CASSLADTILNTEAFF. The DNA of the CDR3 is TGTGCCAGCAGCTTAGCGGACACGATTTTGAACACTGAAGCTTTCTTT.